This TCR beta chain was captured in a study of cytomegalovirus exposure and HLA in healthy donors. Study-level information: Assignment to the Caucasian-associated ancestry cluster applied to over 70% of the approximately 400 genotyped donors.

About this clone itself: Its antigen is not identified.

General study points: Overall, under 200 TCR beta chains were annotated as cytomegalovirus-associated. TCR beta V- and J-gene trimming, according to a later analysis, was linked to a missense DCLRE1C variant. The productive fraction for most TCR beta V segments was about 90% or about 30% in an earlier analysis.

The PCR made use of 60 Vbeta and 13 Jbeta primers. Some clones are missing from TCRdb's copy, which holds only in-frame ones; the method was immunoSEQ multiplex PCR. The table shows some 170,000 clones, with 72% occurring only once. With 0 bases clipped from V and 5 bases from J, the junction kept 4 bases outside the gene matches. Germline assignment: CDR1 SGHTA and CDR2 FQGNSA. The CDR3 is 17 amino acids. The TCR was taken from a human donor in good health. Sequencing was performed on PBMCs. This chain links TRBV7-2 with TRBJ2-1, with TRBD2 identical over 13 bases. CDR3 loop: CASSLAGTSGAHNEQFF. The DNA of the CDR3 is TGTGCCAGCAGCTTAGCGGGGACTAGCGGGGCGCACAATGAGCAGTTCTTC.